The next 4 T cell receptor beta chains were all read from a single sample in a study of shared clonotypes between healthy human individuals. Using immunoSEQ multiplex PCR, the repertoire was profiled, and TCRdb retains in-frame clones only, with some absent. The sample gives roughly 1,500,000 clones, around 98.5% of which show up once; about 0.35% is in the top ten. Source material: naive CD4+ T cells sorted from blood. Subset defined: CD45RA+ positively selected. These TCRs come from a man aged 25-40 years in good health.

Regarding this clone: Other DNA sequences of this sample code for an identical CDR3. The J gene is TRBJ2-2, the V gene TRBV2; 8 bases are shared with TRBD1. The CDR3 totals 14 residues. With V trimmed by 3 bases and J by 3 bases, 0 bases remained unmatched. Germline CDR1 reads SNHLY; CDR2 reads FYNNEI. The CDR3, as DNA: TGTGCCAGCAGTGAGGACAGGGACACCGGGGAGCTGTTTTTT. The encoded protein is CASSEDRDTGELFF.

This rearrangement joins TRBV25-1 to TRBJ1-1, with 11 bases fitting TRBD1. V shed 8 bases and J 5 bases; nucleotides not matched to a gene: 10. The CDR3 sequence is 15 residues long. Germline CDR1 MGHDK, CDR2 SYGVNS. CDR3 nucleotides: TGTGCCAGCCAGGACAGGGGGCGGCCGCGGACTGAAGCTTTCTTT. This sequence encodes CASQDRGRPRTEAFF.

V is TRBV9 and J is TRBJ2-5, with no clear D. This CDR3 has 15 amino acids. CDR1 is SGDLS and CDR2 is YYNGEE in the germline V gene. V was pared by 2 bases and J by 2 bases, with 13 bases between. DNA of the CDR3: TGTGCCAGCAGCGTTGGTCATGCGGTTCAAGAGACCCAGTACTTC. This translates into CASSVGHAVQETQYF. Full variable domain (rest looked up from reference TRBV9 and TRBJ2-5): DSGVTQTPKHLITATGQRVTLRCSPRSGDLSVYWYQQSLDQGLQFLIQYYNGEERAKGNILERFSAQQFPDLHSELNLSSLELGDSALYFCASSVGHAVQETQYFGPGTRLLVL.

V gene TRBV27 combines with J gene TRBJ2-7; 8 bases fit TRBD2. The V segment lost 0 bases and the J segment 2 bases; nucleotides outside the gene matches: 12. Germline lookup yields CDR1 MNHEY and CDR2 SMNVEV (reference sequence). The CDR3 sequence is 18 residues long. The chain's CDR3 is CASSLSRRASGLTYEQYF. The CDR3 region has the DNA TGTGCCAGCAGTTTATCGCGGCGGGCTAGCGGGCTAACCTACGAGCAGTACTTC.